These 32 T cell receptor beta chains share one sample of origin, sequenced in a study of OX40 agonist ivuxolimab in advanced cancers. Assay: immunoSEQ multiplex PCR; the TCRdb copy retains only in-frame clones and omits some. The table has fewer than 130,000 clones, roughly 89% seen once. The source material was CD4+ or CD8+ T cells sorted from blood, sampled in a trial of the OX40 agonist ivuxolimab. The receptors come from an adult with an advanced solid tumor such as melanoma, head and neck, liver or kidney cancer.

The rearrangement uses TRBV18 and TRBJ2-2; D is uncertain. V lost 3 bases and J lost 4, with 3 bases in between. Germline CDR1 and CDR2: KGHSH and LQKENI. The CDR3 sequence is 12 residues long. The CDR3 loop is CASSPSTGELFF. Written as DNA, the CDR3 is TGTGCCAGCTCACCCAGCACCGGGGAGCTGTTTTTT.

The V and J genes are TRBV18 and TRBJ1-1, with 9 bases fitting TRBD1. The V gene end was trimmed by 3 bases and the J gene end by 9 bases; junction bases not matched to a gene: 2. The length of the CDR3 is 12 residues. CDR1 is KGHSH and CDR2 is LQKENI in the germline V gene. CDR3 amino acids: CASSPGQGKAFF. DNA of the CDR3: TGTGCCAGCTCACCCGGACAGGGGAAAGCTTTCTTT.

In its sample, this clone was seen a few times. This rearrangement joins TRBV4-2 to TRBJ2-3; 8 nucleotides agree with TRBD1. This CDR3 is built from 13 residues. Germline assignment: CDR1 LGHNA and CDR2 YNFKEQ. Trimming removed 0 bases from V and 11 bases from J; junction bases left unmatched: 4. CDR3 nucleotide sequence: TGTGCCAGCAGCCAAGATCGACAGGGGTGGCAGTATTTT. It is translated as CASSQDRQGWQYF.

The J gene is TRBJ2-7, the V gene TRBV10-3, with D unresolved. Trimming removed 3 bases from V and 2 bases from J, with 14 bases in between. In germline, CDR1 is ENHRY, CDR2 SYGVKD. CDR3 length: 15 residues. CDR3 DNA: TGTGCCATCAGTGACCCGCGACATTATACCTACGAGCAGTACTTC. It encodes CAISDPRHYTYEQYF.

The chain employs TRBV28 and TRBJ2-7; a possible D gene is TRBD2 (6 bases). V gave up 3 bases and J gave up 9 bases, with 15 bases separating them. The V gene's germline CDR1 is MDHEN and CDR2 SYDVKM. There are 13 residues in the CDR3. In DNA form, the CDR3 reads TGTGCCAGCAGTTTGGGGACCGAGACTAGGCAGTACTTC. Residues: CASSLGTETRQYF.

The gene calls are TRBV7-8 and TRBJ1-3; 9 nucleotides line up with TRBD1. V was pared by 3 bases and J by 0 bases, with 3 bases of the junction left unmatched. The CDR3 spans 16 residues. Germline V lookup: CDR1 SGHVS, CDR2 FQNEAQ. The CDR3 sequence: CASSFTGGPSGNTIYF. CDR3 in DNA: TGTGCCAGCAGCTTTACAGGGGGCCCCTCTGGAAACACCATATATTTT.

The V gene is TRBV19, the J gene TRBJ2-1; 12 bases line up with TRBD2. The CDR3 is 15 residues long. V was clipped by 5 bases and J by 9 bases; unmatched bases: 8. The V gene's germline CDR1 is LNHDA and CDR2 SQIVND (reference sequence). CDR3 sequence (DNA): TGTGCCAGTAGTCACGGGACTAGCGGGTTCGTTGAGCAGTTCTTC. Its protein product is CASSHGTSGFVEQFF.

CDR3 in DNA: TGTGCCAGCAGCCCCGGGCTGGGTACCATCTCCTACGAGCAGTACTTC. Protein sequence: CASSPGLGTISYEQYF. The gene calls are TRBV11-2 and TRBJ2-7; D gene uncertain. The CDR3 has 16 residues. V gave up 5 bases and J gave up 0 bases, with 17 bases separating them. Germline V gene lookup returns CDR1 SGHAT and CDR2 FQNNGV.

This clone was recorded once. This chain joins TRBV5-4 and TRBJ2-7; D unclear. V lost 4 bases and J lost 0, with 11 bases in between. Germline lookup yields CDR1 SGHNT and CDR2 YYREEE (reference sequence). The CDR3 totals 14 residues. This CDR3 reads CASSPSGSSYEQYF. The CDR3, as DNA: TGTGCCAGCAGCCCGAGTGGCAGCTCCTACGAGCAGTACTTC.

This clone is a singleton in its sample. V is TRBV6-6 and J is TRBJ1-1; D may be TRBD1 (6 bases). The CDR3 extends over 12 amino acids. V lost 4 bases to trimming and J lost 9 bases, with 12 bases between them. Germline CDR1 is MNHNY and CDR2 is SVGAGI (reference sequence). CDR3 sequence (DNA): TGTGCCAGCAGTTTACACAGGGCGAAAGCTTTCTTT. Its translation is CASSLHRAKAFF.

The chain couples TRBV7-2 to TRBJ1-3; no clear D gene. This CDR3 has 15 amino acids. Trimming took off 1 base at V and 0 bases at J, with 7 bases between the two ends. The germline V gene has CDR1 SGHTA and CDR2 FQGNSA. The CDR3 DNA follows: TGTGCCAGCAGCTTAGACGGGAACTCTGGAAACACCATATATTTT. It encodes CASSLDGNSGNTIYF.

The V gene is TRBV28, the J gene TRBJ2-7; 15 nucleotides match TRBD2. There are 15 residues in the CDR3. Germline V lookup: CDR1 MDHEN, CDR2 SYDVKM. Losses at the gene ends were 10 bases for V and 5 bases for J; bases not matched to a gene: 9. The CDR3 sequence is CATMGLAGGVDEQYF. As DNA, the CDR3 is TGTGCCACCATGGGACTAGCGGGAGGTGTCGACGAGCAGTACTTC.

This clone was detected a few times. The gene calls are TRBV5-4 and TRBJ2-1; 7 bases line up with TRBD2. The germline V gene encodes CDR1 SGHNT and CDR2 YYREEE (reference sequence). This CDR3 region has 14 residues. V trimming: 7 bases; J trimming: 3 bases; junction bases outside the gene matches: 7. The CDR3 is CASSKTSYYNEQFF. The CDR3 bases are TGTGCCAGCTCAAAGACTAGCTACTACAATGAGCAGTTCTTC.

The chain combines TRBV9 with TRBJ2-7; TRBD1 or TRBD2 may be the D gene (5 bases each). The ends were cut back, 3 bases at V and 0 bases at J, with 10 bases in the middle. CDR1 is SGDLS and CDR2 is YYNGEE in the germline V gene. The CDR3 consists of 14 residues. Written as DNA, the CDR3 is TGTGCCAGCAGCGAGGGGACGGGCTCCTACGAGCAGTACTTC. Translating gives CASSEGTGSYEQYF.

CDR3 sequence: CASSSPTRGHNEQFF. The CDR3 nucleotides are TGTGCCAGCAGCTCCCCTACAAGGGGACACAATGAGCAGTTCTTC. The chain has TRBV7-2 and TRBJ2-1; D might be TRBD1 or TRBD2, each matching 5 bases. V lost 4 bases, J lost 5 bases, and 15 bases lay in between. Germline V gene lookup returns CDR1 SGHTA and CDR2 FQGNSA. This CDR3 has 15 amino acids.

This clone was detected only once. This rearrangement joins TRBV11-2 to TRBJ2-1, with D possibly matching TRBD1 (7 bases). Germline CDR1 and CDR2: SGHAT and FQNNGV. V dropped 0 bases and J dropped 10 bases, with 13 bases sitting between them. The CDR3 totals 14 residues. CDR3 residues: CASSLDRQGGEQFF. In nucleotides, the CDR3 is TGTGCCAGCAGCTTAGATCGGCAGGGGGGCGAGCAGTTCTTC.

The chain has TRBV27 and TRBJ1-2; maybe TRBD1 (5 bases). CDR1 is MNHEY, CDR2 SMNVEV, per germline (reference sequence). There are 12 residues in the CDR3. The V and J ends lost 6 bases and 3 bases respectively, with 8 bases between them. Here the CDR3 DNA reads TGTGCCAGCAGGAGGGGATACTATGGCTACACCTTC. This gives the protein CASRRGYYGYTF.

V and J are TRBV10-3 and TRBJ2-3; TRBD2 agrees at 11 bases. V was pared by 4 bases and J by 4 bases, with 16 bases of the junction left unmatched. This CDR3 contains 19 residues. Germline assignment: CDR1 ENHRY and CDR2 SYGVKD. The CDR3 nucleotides are TGTGCCATCAGTGTAATTGAACTAGCGGGGGATTTTTCCCCAGATACGCAGTATTTT. Residues: CAISVIELAGDFSPDTQYF.

This clone was seen only a few times. The rearrangement joins TRBV18 to TRBJ1-5, with TRBD1 identical over 9 bases. The trim removed 2 bases at V and 3 bases at J, leaving 5 bases unmatched. The CDR3 totals 16 residues. Per germline, CDR1 KGHSH and CDR2 LQKENI. The DNA for the CDR3 is TGTGCCAGCTCACCAGGACAGGGGATATCCAATCAGCCCCAGCATTTT. It codes for CASSPGQGISNQPQHF.

J is TRBJ1-1 and V is TRBV5-1; TRBD1 might be the D (5 bases). CDR1 SGHRS and CDR2 YFSETQ come from the germline V gene. The V and J ends lost 0 bases and 1 base respectively, with 13 bases between them. The length of the CDR3 is 16 residues. The CDR3 DNA sequence: TGCGCCAGCAGCTTGGCGAGAGCCAGGGCGAACACTGAAGCTTTCTTT. It translates to CASSLARARANTEAFF.

This sequence joins TRBV7-3 and TRBJ2-1; possibly TRBD2 for D (6 bases). Germline V gene lookup returns CDR1 SGHTA and CDR2 FQGTGA. This CDR3 is built from 14 residues. The germline V and J ends were trimmed by 2 bases and 9 bases, with 14 bases remaining between them. The chain's CDR3 is CASSLPTRQAEQFF. For the CDR3, the DNA is TGTGCCAGCAGCTTACCGACTAGACAAGCTGAGCAGTTCTTC.

The chain employs TRBV5-4 and TRBJ2-3; D remains ambiguous. V dropped 0 bases and J dropped 4 bases, with 6 bases sitting between them. The germline V gene encodes CDR1 SGHNT and CDR2 YYREEE (reference sequence). This CDR3 spans 13 amino acids. CDR3 nucleotides: TGTGCCAGCAGCTTGGCCGGCGCAGATACGCAGTATTTT. This sequence encodes CASSLAGADTQYF.

The chain has TRBV6-6 and TRBJ2-7; D is ambiguous. Trimming shortened V by 5 bases and J by 0 bases, and 5 bases separated the two germline ends. CDR3 length: 12 residues. In germline, CDR1 is MNHNY, CDR2 SVGAGI (reference sequence). CDR3 protein: CASSPGSYEQYF. In DNA form, the CDR3 reads TGTGCCAGCAGTCCAGGCTCCTACGAGCAGTACTTC.

The rearrangement joins TRBV2 to TRBJ1-3; D remains ambiguous. The CDR3 spans 13 residues. Germline loops: CDR1 SNHLY, CDR2 FYNNEI. Trimming took off 3 bases at V and 6 bases at J, with 9 bases between the two ends. The CDR3 region is CASSDGLSNTIYF. CDR3 DNA sequence: TGTGCCAGCAGTGATGGCCTCTCAAACACCATATATTTT.

This clone was found once. V is TRBV10-3 and J is TRBJ1-5; 7 bases map to TRBD1. The CDR3 totals 13 residues. Germline trimming cut 6 bases from V and 5 bases from J; bases unmatched to any gene: 4. Germline V CDR1 and CDR2: ENHRY, SYGVKD. CDR3 nucleotides: TGTGCCATCAGCACAGGGGTTGATCAGCCCCAGCATTTT. It yields the protein CAISTGVDQPQHF.

This chain links TRBV29-1 with TRBJ2-1, with TRBD1 identical over 12 bases. The ends lost 5 bases at V and 8 bases at J; junction bases unmatched: 4. Per germline, CDR1 SQVTM and CDR2 ANQGSEA. This CDR3 spans 13 amino acids. In DNA form, the CDR3 reads TGCAGCGTTCGGGACAGGGGGCGGGATGAGCAGTTCTTC. Translation gives CSVRDRGRDEQFF.

This clone was counted once. The chain couples TRBV28 to TRBJ2-1; TRBD2 is a possible D gene (5 bases). The V gene's germline CDR1 is MDHEN and CDR2 SYDVKM. There are 13 residues in the CDR3. V was trimmed by 4 bases and J by 7 bases, leaving 11 bases between them. The CDR3 protein is CASSSPLGNEQFF. The DNA of the CDR3 is TGTGCCAGCAGTTCCCCACTAGGAAATGAGCAGTTCTTC.

The chain couples TRBV6-1 to TRBJ1-1; 9 bases are shared with TRBD1. This CDR3 spans 15 amino acids. Trimming cost V 2 bases and J 3 bases; bases outside gene matches: 4. Per germline, CDR1 MNHNS and CDR2 SASEGT. The DNA for the CDR3 is TGTGCCAGCAGTGAAAGGAGGACAGGGGACACTGAAGCTTTCTTT. This translates into CASSERRTGDTEAFF.

This sequence joins TRBV4-3 and TRBJ1-4; maybe TRBD1 (6 bases). CDR3 length: 15 amino acids. V dropped 4 bases and J dropped 7 bases, with 16 bases sitting between them. CDR1 is LGHNA and CDR2 is YSLEER in the germline V gene. CDR3 sequence: CASSPSTGSGEKLFF. The CDR3 coding sequence is TGCGCCAGCAGCCCGTCCACAGGGTCGGGTGAAAAACTGTTTTTT.

The chain combines TRBV18 with TRBJ2-1; TRBD2 might be the D (6 bases). With 3 bases removed from V and 6 bases from J, the gap between germline ends came to 9 bases. Per the germline V gene, CDR1 is KGHSH and CDR2 is LQKENI. The CDR3 sequence is 13 residues long. CDR3 nucleotides: TGTGCCAGCTCACCGACTAGAAGCAATGAGCAGTTCTTC. Amino acid sequence: CASSPTRSNEQFF.

The chain employs TRBV7-2 and TRBJ1-4, with TRBD1 as a possible D gene (5 bases). The germline V and J ends were trimmed by 5 bases and 8 bases, with 18 bases remaining between them. There are 15 residues in the CDR3. The germline V gene encodes CDR1 SGHTA and CDR2 FQGNSA. DNA of the CDR3: TGTGCCAGCAGCCCCGATGGGGCGGGAAGGGAAAAACTGTTTTTT. Protein product: CASSPDGAGREKLFF.

The genes are TRBV7-2 and TRBJ1-2; a weak D match, TRBD1 (6 bases). The CDR3 is 15 residues long. The V end lost 1 base, the J end lost 2 bases, and 11 bases lay between the germline ends. Germline V gene sequence: CDR1 SGHTA, CDR2 FQGNSA. CDR3 in amino acids: CASSLDPTGNYGYTF. The CDR3 DNA sequence: TGTGCCAGCAGCTTAGATCCCACAGGGAACTATGGCTACACCTTC. The full variable domain, its missing parts supplied by reference TRBV7-2 and TRBJ1-2, is GAGVSQSPSNKVTEKGKDVELRCDPISGHTALYWYRQSLGQGLEFLIYFQGNSAPDKSGLPSDRFSAERTGGSVSTLTIQRTQQEDSAVYLCASSLDPTGNYGYTFGSGTRLTVV.